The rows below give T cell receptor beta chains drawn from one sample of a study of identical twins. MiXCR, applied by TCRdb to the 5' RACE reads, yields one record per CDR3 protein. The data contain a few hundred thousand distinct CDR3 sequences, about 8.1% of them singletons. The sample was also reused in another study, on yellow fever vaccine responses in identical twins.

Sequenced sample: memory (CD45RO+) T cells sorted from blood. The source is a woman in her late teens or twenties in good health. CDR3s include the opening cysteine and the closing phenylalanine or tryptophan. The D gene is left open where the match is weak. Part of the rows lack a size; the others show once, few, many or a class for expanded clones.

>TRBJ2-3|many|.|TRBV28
TGTGCCAGCAGTTTAAGGCAGGGTCTCCACACAGATACGCAGTATTTT
CASSLRQGLHTDTQYF
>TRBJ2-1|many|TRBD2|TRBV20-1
TGCAGTGCTCCGAGGCCGGGAGGGCCTAATTTTAATGAGCAGTTCTTC
CSAPRPGGPNFNEQFF
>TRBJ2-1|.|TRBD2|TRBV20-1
TGCAGTGCTAGAGATCTGCGTCGGGGGGGCCATACTGAGCAGTTCTTC
CSARDLRRGGHTEQFF
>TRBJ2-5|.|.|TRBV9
TGTGCCAGCAGCGTAACACAGGGTAATGTGGGAGAGACCCAGTACTTC
CASSVTQGNVGETQYF
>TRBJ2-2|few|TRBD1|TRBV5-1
TGCGCCAGCAGGCAAGCCACAGGGGGTAGAACCGGGGAGCTGTTTTTT
CASRQATGGRTGELFF
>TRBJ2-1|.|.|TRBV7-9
TGTGCCAGCAGCCTGCGAGCGGAGCAGTTCTTC
CASSLRAEQFF
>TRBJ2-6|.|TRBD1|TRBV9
TGTGCCAGCAGCCCACCCGGGACAGGGTCTGGGGCCAACGTCCTGACTTTC
CASSPPGTGSGANVLTF
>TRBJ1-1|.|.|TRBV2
TGTGCCAGCAGTGAGGGGGACACTGAAGCTTTCTTT
CASSEGDTEAFF
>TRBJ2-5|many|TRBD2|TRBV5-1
TGCGCCAGCAGCCCGGGAGGGGTTTGGAAGACCCAGTACTTC
CASSPGGVWKTQYF
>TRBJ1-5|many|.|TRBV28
TGTGCCAGCAGTTTATGGTCCGGTGGGGTTGAGAGCAATCAGCCCCAGCATTTT
CASSLWSGGVESNQPQHF
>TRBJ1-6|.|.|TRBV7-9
TGTGCCACCGTACGACAGGTGGATTCACCCCTCCACTTT
CATVRQVDSPLHF
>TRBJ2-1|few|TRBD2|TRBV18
TGTGCCAGCTCACCAGCGGGAGGATCTAATGAGCAGTTCTTC
CASSPAGGSNEQFF
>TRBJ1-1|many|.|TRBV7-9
TGTGCCAGCAGTTCTCCCAGCGGGTTACAGAACACTGAAGCTTTCTTT
CASSSPSGLQNTEAFF
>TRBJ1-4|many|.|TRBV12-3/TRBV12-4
TGTGCCAGCTGCGCCTCGGGGCATGAAAAACTGTTTTTT
CASCASGHEKLFF
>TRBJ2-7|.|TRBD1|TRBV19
TGTGCCAGTAGTCTCAACAGGGGGCAGGGATACGAGCAGTACTTC
CASSLNRGQGYEQYF
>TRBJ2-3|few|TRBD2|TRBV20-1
TGCAGTGCTAGACCTAGCGGGTCATGGGATACGCAGTATTTT
CSARPSGSWDTQYF
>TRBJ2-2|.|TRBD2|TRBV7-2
TGTGCCAGCAGCCAGATAGCGGGGGGGTCGAACACCGGGGACCTGTTTTTT
CASSQIAGGSNTGDLFF
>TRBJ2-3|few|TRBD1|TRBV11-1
TGTGCCAGCAGCTCGCCGGGACAGGGGACCCTCCGGCCGCAGTATTTT
CASSSPGQGTLRPQYF
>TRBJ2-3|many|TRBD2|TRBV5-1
TGCGCCAGCAGAGGGACTAGCGGGGTCGCCACAGATACGCAGTATTTT
CASRGTSGVATDTQYF
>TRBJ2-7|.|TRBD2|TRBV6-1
TGTGCCAGCACCCGTGGGGCGGGAGGGCCCTACGAGCAGTACTTC
CASTRGAGGPYEQYF
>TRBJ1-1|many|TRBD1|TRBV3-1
TGTGCCAGCAGCCATTACAGGGGGCTGGTCACTGAAGCTTTCTTT
CASSHYRGLVTEAFF
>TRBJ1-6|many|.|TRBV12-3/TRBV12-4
TGTGCCAGCAGTCCGAGACAGGCTTATAATTCACCCCTCCACTTT
CASSPRQAYNSPLHF
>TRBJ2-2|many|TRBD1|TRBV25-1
TGTGCCAGCAGTGCTAGTAGGGGGCCCACCGGGGAGCTGTTTTTT
CASSASRGPTGELFF
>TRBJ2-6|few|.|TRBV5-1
TGCGCCAGCAGCTTGGTGGGGGCGGGTACTGGGGCCAACGTCCTGACTTTC
CASSLVGAGTGANVLTF
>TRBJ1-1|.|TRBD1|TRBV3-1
TGTGCCAGCGTCTCCAGGGGGCGAACTGAAGCTTTCTTT
CASVSRGRTEAFF
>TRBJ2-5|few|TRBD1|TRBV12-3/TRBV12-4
TGTGCCAGCAGTACCGGACAGGGATGGGAGACCCAGTACTTC
CASSTGQGWETQYF
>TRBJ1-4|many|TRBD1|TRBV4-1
TGCGCCAGCAGCCGAAGGGACAGAAGAGATGAAAAACTGTTTTTT
CASSRRDRRDEKLFF
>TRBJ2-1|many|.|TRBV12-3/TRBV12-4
TGTGCCAGCAGGGTCGACGGAGGCAATGAGCAGTTCTTC
CASRVDGGNEQFF
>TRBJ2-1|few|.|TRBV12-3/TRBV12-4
TGTCCCAGCAGTTCCCGTTACAATGAGCAGTTCTTC
CPSSSRYNEQFF
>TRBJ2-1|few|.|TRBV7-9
TGTGCCAGCAGCCGCCTTGGGCAGGGGAGGAATGAGCAGTTCTTC
CASSRLGQGRNEQFF
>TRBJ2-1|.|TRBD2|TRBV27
TGTGCCGCCAGGCTAGCGGGAAGTTACAATGAGCAGTTCTTC
CAARLAGSYNEQFF
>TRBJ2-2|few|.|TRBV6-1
TGTGCCAGCAGTGAAAACAGGGTCGCGAACACCGGGGAGCTGTTTTTT
CASSENRVANTGELFF
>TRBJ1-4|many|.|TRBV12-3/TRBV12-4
TGTGCCAGCAGTTTGGGGATGCTGGCTAATGAAAAACTGTTTTTT
CASSLGMLANEKLFF
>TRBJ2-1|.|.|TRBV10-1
TGCGCCAGCAGTGATGCTGGGAAAACCGGGTTCTTC
CASSDAGKTGFF
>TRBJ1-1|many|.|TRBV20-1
TGCACCGGGGCAGGAGGAACGACCACTGAAGCTTTCTTT
CTGAGGTTTEAFF
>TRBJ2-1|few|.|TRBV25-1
TGTGCCAGCAGTGAATCAAGATTCTACAATGAGCAGTTCTTC
CASSESRFYNEQFF
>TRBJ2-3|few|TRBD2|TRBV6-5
TGTGCCAGCAGTTACGTCACTAGCGGGGGAACAGATACGCAGTATTTT
CASSYVTSGGTDTQYF
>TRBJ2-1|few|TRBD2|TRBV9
TGTGCCAGCAGCGGGGGACTAGCGGGACCCTACAATGAGCAGTTCTTC
CASSGGLAGPYNEQFF
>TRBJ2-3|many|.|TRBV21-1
TGTGCCAGCAACGAGGGGGGGTTACGTCCACGGAGAAATACGCAGTATTTT
CASNEGGLRPRRNTQYF
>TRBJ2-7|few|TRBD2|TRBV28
TGTGCCAGCAGTTTGCCCGGGTTTGCGGGGGGCTACGAGCAGTACTTC
CASSLPGFAGGYEQYF
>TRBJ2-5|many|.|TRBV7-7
TGTGCCAGCACCCAAGGGGCCGGGAACCAAGAGACCCAGTACTTC
CASTQGAGNQETQYF
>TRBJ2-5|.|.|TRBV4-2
TGTGCCAGCAGCCAAGGCCGAAGGGGGACCCAGTACTTC
CASSQGRRGTQYF
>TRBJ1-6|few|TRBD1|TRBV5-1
TGCGCCAGCAGTCTGGGACAGTCCCTCGAAAATTCACCCCTCCACTTT
CASSLGQSLENSPLHF
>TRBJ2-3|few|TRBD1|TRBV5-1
TGCGCCAGCAGCTTAACCGGGACAGCGAGCACAGATACGCAGTATTTT
CASSLTGTASTDTQYF